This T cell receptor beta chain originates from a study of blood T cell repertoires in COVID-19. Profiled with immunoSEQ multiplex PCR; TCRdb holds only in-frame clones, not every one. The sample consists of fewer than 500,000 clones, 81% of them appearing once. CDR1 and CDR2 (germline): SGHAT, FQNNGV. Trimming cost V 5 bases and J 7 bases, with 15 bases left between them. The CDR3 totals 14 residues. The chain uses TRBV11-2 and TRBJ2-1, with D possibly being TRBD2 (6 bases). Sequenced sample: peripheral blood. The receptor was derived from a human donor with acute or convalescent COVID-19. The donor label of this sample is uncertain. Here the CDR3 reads CASSVGLPGNEQFF. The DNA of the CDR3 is TGTGCCAGCAGCGTGGGACTCCCGGGTAATGAGCAGTTCTTC.